One sample yielded the 25 T cell receptor beta chains listed below, sequenced in a study of spatial heterogeneity in lung cancer. Study observations and caveats: Counts of expanded intratumoral alpha and beta TCRs tracked tumor mutation counts.

Antigens for these TCRs are unknown. Time point specified: sample taken at primary tumor resection. TCRdb independently ran MiXCR on the 5' RACE reads; one entry per CDR3 protein. The top ten hold roughly 8.1% of the sample, which has 2,500 to 3,500 distinct CDR3 sequences, 10% to 15% seen once. The sample here was lung tumor tissue, taken at surgery. Source of these receptors: a male donor with early-stage non-small cell lung cancer.

The chain links TRBV20-1 to TRBJ2-7; D remains ambiguous. The CDR3 loop spans 12 amino acids. In germline, CDR1 is DFQATT, CDR2 SNEGSKA (reference sequence). V lost 6 bases to trimming and J lost 3 bases, with 12 bases between them. The CDR3 protein is CSANPPGYEQYF. In nucleotides, the CDR3 is TGCAGTGCGAATCCCCCAGGCTACGAGCAGTACTTC.

This clonotype is medium-sized (0.01 to 0.1%) by share. The chain carries TRBV6-2 or TRBV6-3 and TRBJ1-1; the D gene is possibly TRBD1 (6 bases). The V gene lost 5 bases and the J gene lost 4 bases, with 20 bases spanning the gap. The germline V gene encodes CDR1 MNHEY and CDR2 SVGEGT. This CDR3 is built from 16 residues. CDR3 in amino acids: CASSHVFRGGTTEAFF. As DNA, the CDR3 is TGTGCCAGCAGTCACGTATTTAGGGGGGGGACCACTGAAGCTTTCTTT.

Within the sample, this clonotype is medium-sized. The chain employs TRBV5-6 and TRBJ2-7; 11 bases are shared with TRBD1. The CDR3 runs 15 residues. CDR1 SGHDT and CDR2 YYEEEE come from the germline V gene. The trim removed 1 base at V and 7 bases at J, leaving 7 bases unmatched. The CDR3 protein is CASSLLGQGADEQYF. CDR3 nucleotide sequence: TGTGCCAGCAGCTTGTTAGGACAGGGGGCGGATGAGCAGTACTTC.

This clonotype is termed medium-sized. The chain recombines TRBV6-5 with TRBJ2-4; D is perhaps TRBD1 (5 bases). The V gene's germline CDR1 is MNHEY and CDR2 SVGAGI. The V end was cut by 5 bases, the J end by 0 bases, with 14 bases between. The CDR3 loop spans 16 amino acids. This chain's CDR3 is CASSKRQSLAKNIQYF. CDR3 nucleotide sequence: TGTGCCAGCAGTAAGAGACAGTCACTAGCCAAAAACATTCAGTACTTC.

The chain uses TRBV6-2 or TRBV6-3 and TRBJ2-7, with D perhaps TRBD2 (5 bases). Trimming left V 2 bases short and J 2 bases short, with 7 bases between. The CDR3 sequence is 13 residues long. The germline gives CDR1 MNHEY, CDR2 SVGEGT. CDR3 sequence: CASSYVGTYEQYF. The CDR3 bases are TGTGCCAGCAGTTACGTCGGGACCTACGAGCAGTACTTC.

This clonotype is classed as medium-sized (0.01 to 0.1%). The J gene is TRBJ1-5, the V gene TRBV5-4; D remains ambiguous. There are 15 residues in the CDR3. The V and J ends lost 0 bases and 1 base respectively, with 8 bases between them. Germline V lookup: CDR1 SGHNT, CDR2 YYREEE (reference sequence). The CDR3 DNA is TGTGCCAGCAGCTTGGACAGAGCGAGCAATCAGCCCCAGCATTTT. This gives the protein CASSLDRASNQPQHF.

This clonotype rates as medium-sized. This chain uses TRBV5-4 with TRBJ2-7; 11 bases match TRBD1. Losses at the gene ends were 4 bases for V and 2 bases for J; bases not matched to a gene: 5. Germline-derived CDR1 and CDR2 are SGHNT and YYREEE (reference sequence). The CDR3 is 15 residues long. DNA for the CDR3: TGTGCCAGCAGCCTTAGGGGACAGGGGGCCTACGAGCAGTACTTC. Amino acids: CASSLRGQGAYEQYF.

CDR3 residues: CASSLVFEQFF. CDR3 DNA: TGTGCCAGCAGCTTAGTGTTTGAGCAGTTCTTC. The chain is built from TRBV7-9 and TRBJ2-1; the D is unclear. Germline assignment: CDR1 SEHNR and CDR2 FQNEAQ (reference sequence). The CDR3 is 11 amino acids. Trimming took off 1 base at V and 9 bases at J, with 4 bases between the two ends. Looking up the rest from reference TRBV7-9 and TRBJ2-1 gives the full variable domain: DTGVSQNPRHKITKRGQNVTFRCDPISEHNRLYWYRQTLGQGPEFLTYFQNEAQLEKSRLLSDRFSAERPKGSFSTLEIQRTEQGDSAMYLCASSLVFEQFFGPGTRLTVL.

V and J are TRBV4-1 and TRBJ2-3; 8 bases are a match to TRBD1. Germline CDR1 and CDR2: MGHRA and YSYEKL. This CDR3 region has 14 residues. The J segment lost 7 bases and the V segment lost 0 bases, leaving 3 bases of the junction unmatched. The CDR3: CASSQETGAYTQYF. For the CDR3, the DNA is TGCGCCAGCAGCCAAGAGACAGGGGCTTATACGCAGTATTTT.

This clonotype showed up just a few times. The chain combines TRBV7-8 with TRBJ2-2; D not certain. Germline lookup yields CDR1 SGHVS and CDR2 FQNEAQ. Trimming left V 2 bases short and J 7 bases short, with 14 bases between. This CDR3 has 15 amino acids. The CDR3 here is CASSLQLRRGGELFF. DNA for the CDR3: TGTGCCAGCAGCTTACAACTTCGGAGAGGCGGGGAGCTGTTTTTT.

By sample share, this clonotype is large. The chain couples TRBV20-1 to TRBJ2-3; a possible D gene is TRBD2 (7 bases). The V gene's germline CDR1 is DFQATT and CDR2 SNEGSKA (reference sequence). The CDR3 contains 15 residues. V lost 4 bases and J 0 bases, leaving 14 bases between the germline ends. CDR3 region: CSATDRGASTDTQYF. CDR3 nucleotide sequence: TGCAGTGCTACCGATCGGGGGGCCAGCACAGATACGCAGTATTTT.

This clonotype rates as medium-sized. The chain recombines TRBV10-3 with TRBJ2-1, with a possible D match to TRBD1 (6 bases). Germline CDR1 and CDR2: ENHRY and SYGVKD. V was pared by 10 bases and J by 4 bases, with 17 bases between. This CDR3 region has 14 residues. Written as DNA, the CDR3 is TGTGCCACCCAGAGACAGGACCTTTACAATGAGCAGTTCTTC. As protein: CATQRQDLYNEQFF.

By share, this clonotype ranks as medium-sized. This chain joins TRBV20-1 and TRBJ2-7; 13 positions agree with TRBD2. V was pared by 3 bases and J by 10 bases, with 12 bases of the junction left unmatched. Germline-derived CDR1 and CDR2 are DFQATT and SNEGSKA (reference sequence). The CDR3 loop spans 15 amino acids. The CDR3 loop reads CSASQTSGGTRLQYF. CDR3 nucleotide sequence: TGCAGTGCTAGCCAGACTAGCGGGGGGACAAGACTACAGTACTTC.

This clonotype was seen ten or more times. The V gene is TRBV5-6, the J gene TRBJ1-5; 10 bases are a match to TRBD1. The CDR3 has 17 residues. Germline-derived CDR1 and CDR2 are SGHDT and YYEEEE. The J segment lost 0 bases and the V segment lost 5 bases, leaving 8 bases of the junction unmatched. The CDR3 loop is CASRCRDRGPSNQPQHF. The CDR3 DNA reads TGTGCCAGCAGGTGCCGGGACAGGGGTCCTAGCAATCAGCCCCAGCATTTT. Variable domain in full (rest from reference TRBV5-6 and TRBJ1-5): DAGVTQSPTHLIKTRGQQVTLRCSPKSGHDTVSWYQQALGQGPQFIFQYYEEEERQRGNFPDRFSGHQFPNYSSELNVNALLLGDSALYLCASRCRDRGPSNQPQHFGDGTRLSIL.

In its sample, this clonotype is medium-sized (0.01 to 0.1%). V and J are TRBV7-9 and TRBJ1-5; a possible D gene is TRBD1 (6 bases). The CDR3 sequence is 12 residues long. Germline-derived CDR1 and CDR2 are SEHNR and FQNEAQ (reference sequence). The V end was cut by 2 bases, the J end by 7 bases, with 6 bases between. The DNA of the CDR3 is TGTGCCAGCAGCTTAAGGGGGCAGCCCCAGCATTTT. It is translated as CASSLRGQPQHF.

This clonotype is labeled as medium-sized (0.01 to 0.1%). This chain joins TRBV6-5 and TRBJ2-3, with 8 bases lining up with TRBD2. The germline gives CDR1 MNHEY, CDR2 SVGAGI. The CDR3 consists of 16 residues. J lost 2 bases, V lost 3 bases, and 7 bases had no gene match. CDR3 coding DNA: TGTGCCAGCAGTTATCGGGAGCGGGGGTACACAGATACGCAGTATTTT. It translates to CASSYRERGYTDTQYF.

This clonotype is judged medium-sized. The rearrangement links TRBV6-5 to TRBJ2-3; TRBD2 aligns across 14 bases. Trimming took 6 bases from V and 3 from J; bases not matched to a gene: 8. This CDR3 contains 17 residues. Germline CDR1 and CDR2: MNHEY and SVGAGI. DNA of the CDR3: TGTGCCAGCAGCCGCGGACTAGCGGGGGGTCGTACAGATACGCAGTATTTT. Protein product: CASSRGLAGGRTDTQYF.

This clonotype has a count of ten or more. Here the CDR3 reads CASSSAGQPNEKLFF. The CDR3 DNA sequence: TGTGCCAGCAGCTCAGCTGGACAGCCTAATGAAAAACTGTTTTTT. This rearrangement joins TRBV11-3 to TRBJ1-4, with a tentative D call TRBD1 (6 bases). This CDR3 has 15 amino acids. Between the trimmed V and J ends, which lost 4 bases and 3 bases, there was a span of 12 bases. Germline loops: CDR1 SGHNT, CDR2 YENEEA.

This clonotype was picked up a small number of times. V gene TRBV30 combines with J gene TRBJ2-3; the D gene is possibly TRBD2 (6 bases). CDR3 size: 12 residues. CDR1 GTSNPN and CDR2 SVGIG come from the germline V gene (reference sequence). V lost 4 bases to trimming and J lost 5 bases, with 10 bases between them. CDR3 sequence reads: CAWTGRGDTQYF. The CDR3 DNA is TGTGCCTGGACAGGGCGGGGAGATACGCAGTATTTT.

The chain links TRBV10-3 to TRBJ2-3; 11 nucleotides align to TRBD1. The CDR3 contains 15 residues. Looked up from germline, CDR1 is ENHRY and CDR2 is SYGVKD. The junction had 3 bases not matched to a gene; V was cut back by 3 bases and J by 4 bases. CDR3 sequence (DNA): TGTGCCATCAGTGAAGGACAGGGGGCCGCAGATACGCAGTATTTT. As protein: CAISEGQGAADTQYF.

By sample share, this clonotype is medium-sized. This chain connects TRBV7-2 to TRBJ2-5; tentatively, D is TRBD1 or TRBD2 (5 bases each). V lost 8 bases and J lost 5, with 18 bases in between. The CDR3 runs to 14 residues. Per the germline V gene, CDR1 is SGHTA and CDR2 is FQGNSA. The CDR3 spells CASRSPGATETQYF. As DNA, the CDR3 is TGTGCCAGCCGCTCTCCCGGGGCCACGGAGACCCAGTACTTC.

Ten or more counts support this clonotype. The chain couples TRBV4-3 to TRBJ1-5, with D possibly matching TRBD1 (6 bases). The germline V and J ends were trimmed by 1 base and 4 bases, with 8 bases remaining between them. The CDR3 totals 14 residues. CDR1 is LGHNA and CDR2 is YSLEER in the germline V gene. The CDR3 here is CASSQARGNQPQHF. In DNA form, the CDR3 reads TGCGCCAGCAGCCAAGCCAGGGGTAATCAGCCCCAGCATTTT.

The V gene is TRBV29-1, the J gene TRBJ1-1, with no clear D. Looked up from germline, CDR1 is SQVTM and CDR2 is ANQGSEA. The V end lost 6 bases, the J end lost 0 bases, and 23 bases lay between the germline ends. The length of the CDR3 is 17 residues. CDR3 nucleotides: TGCAGCGTGTCAGCACACTCGACCCTACTCATGAACACTGAAGCTTTCTTT. It translates to CSVSAHSTLLMNTEAFF. The entire variable domain, with the rest obtained from reference TRBV29-1 and TRBJ1-1, is as follows: SAVISQKPSRDICQRGTSLTIQCQVDSQVTMMFWYRQQPGQSLTLIATANQGSEATYESGFVIDKFPISRPNLTFSTLTVSNMSPEDSSIYLCSVSAHSTLLMNTEAFFGQGTRLTVV.

This clonotype is medium-sized. This rearrangement joins TRBV2 to TRBJ2-7; D remains ambiguous. This CDR3 region has 17 residues. The V gene lost 3 bases and the J gene lost 7 bases, with 25 bases spanning the gap. Germline CDR1 and CDR2: SNHLY and FYNNEI. DNA for the CDR3: TGTGCCAGCAGTGACCTCCGCTGGGCGCTGGCAGGAAGGGAGCAGTACTTC. Protein sequence: CASSDLRWALAGREQYF.

By sample share, this clonotype is large (0.1 to 1%). The V and J genes are TRBV12-3 or TRBV12-4 and TRBJ1-5; no clear D gene. CDR3 length: 15 residues. V was trimmed by 5 bases and J by 0 bases, leaving 11 bases between them. In DNA, the CDR3 is TGTGCCAGCAGTGGAGGAATCTATAGCAATCAGCCCCAGCATTTT. Its translation: CASSGGIYSNQPQHF.